The present TCR beta chain was sequenced within a study of T cell repertoires in cytomegalovirus infection. CDR1 is SGHRS, CDR2 YFSETQ, per germline. V was cut by 0 bases and J by 0 bases, with 12 bases left in between. The CDR3 is 17 amino acids. Via MiXCR, TCRdb re-called the reads, giving one row per CDR3 protein. This sample has approximately 990,000 distinct CDR3 sequences, with roughly 31% found just once. A remark on this clonotype: Antigen specificity is unknown.

This rearrangement joins TRBV5-1 to TRBJ2-2; TRBD1 or TRBD2 may be the D gene (5 bases each). The origin of this receptor is a human donor in good health (CMV status not recorded). Some clones in this sample may be carry-over from other donors' samples. The sample here was cultured CD8+ T cells from PBMCs, taken from culture after CMV antigen stimulation. In nucleotides, the CDR3 is TGCGCCAGCAGCTTGGTCCGGGACGGTGCGAACACCGGGGAGCTGTTTTTT. Residues: CASSLVRDGANTGELFF. The variable domain in full, completed from reference TRBV5-1 and TRBJ2-2, reads KAGVTQTPRYLIKTRGQQVTLSCSPISGHRSVSWYQQTPGQGLQFLFEYFSETQRNKGNFPGRFSGRQFSNSRSEMNVSTLELGDSALYLCASSLVRDGANTGELFFGEGSRLTVL.